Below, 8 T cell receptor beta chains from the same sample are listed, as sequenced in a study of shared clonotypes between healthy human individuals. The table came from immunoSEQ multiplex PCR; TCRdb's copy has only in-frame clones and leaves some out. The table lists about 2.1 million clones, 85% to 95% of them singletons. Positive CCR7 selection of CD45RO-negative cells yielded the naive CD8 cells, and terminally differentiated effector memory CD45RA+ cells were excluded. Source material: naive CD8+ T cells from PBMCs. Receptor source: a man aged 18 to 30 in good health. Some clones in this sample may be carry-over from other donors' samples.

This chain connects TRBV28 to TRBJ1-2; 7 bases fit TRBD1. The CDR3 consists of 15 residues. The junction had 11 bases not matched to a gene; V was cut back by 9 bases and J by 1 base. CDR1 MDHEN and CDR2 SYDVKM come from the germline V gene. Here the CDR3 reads CASIRTGEYNYGYTF. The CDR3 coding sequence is TGTGCCAGTATACGGACAGGAGAATATAACTATGGCTACACCTTC.

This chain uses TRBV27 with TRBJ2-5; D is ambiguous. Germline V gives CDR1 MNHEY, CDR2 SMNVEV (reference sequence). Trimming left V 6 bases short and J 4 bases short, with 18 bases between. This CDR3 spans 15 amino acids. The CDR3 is CASRVSGMAGETQYF. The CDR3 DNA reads TGTGCCAGCAGAGTGAGTGGGATGGCTGGAGAGACCCAGTACTTC.

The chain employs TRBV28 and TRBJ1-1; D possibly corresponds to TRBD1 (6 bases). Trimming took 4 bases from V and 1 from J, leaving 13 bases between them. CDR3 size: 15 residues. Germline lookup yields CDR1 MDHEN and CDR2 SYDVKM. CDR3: CASSSPQGGNTEAFF. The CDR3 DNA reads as TGTGCCAGCAGTTCCCCACAGGGCGGGAACACTGAAGCTTTCTTT.

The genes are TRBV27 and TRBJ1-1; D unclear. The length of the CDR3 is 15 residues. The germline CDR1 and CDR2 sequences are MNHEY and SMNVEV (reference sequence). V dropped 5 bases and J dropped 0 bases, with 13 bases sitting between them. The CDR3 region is CASSGVPGMNTEAFF. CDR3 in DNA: TGTGCCAGCAGTGGAGTTCCAGGAATGAACACTGAAGCTTTCTTT.

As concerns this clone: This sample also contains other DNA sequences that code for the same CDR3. The CDR3 loop reads CSVYRGTEAFF. The CDR3 bases are TGCAGCGTCTACAGGGGCACTGAAGCTTTCTTT. The chain joins TRBV29-1 to TRBJ1-1; the match to TRBD1 covers 7 bases. Germline V lookup: CDR1 SQVTM, CDR2 ANQGSEA. CDR3 length: 11 amino acids. V trimming: 6 bases; J trimming: 4 bases; junction bases outside the gene matches: 2.

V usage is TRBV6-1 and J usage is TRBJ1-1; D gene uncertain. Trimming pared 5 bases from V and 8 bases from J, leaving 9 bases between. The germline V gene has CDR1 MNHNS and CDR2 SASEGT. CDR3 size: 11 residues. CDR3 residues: CASSWTDEAFF. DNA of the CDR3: TGTGCCAGCAGTTGGACGGACGAAGCTTTCTTT.

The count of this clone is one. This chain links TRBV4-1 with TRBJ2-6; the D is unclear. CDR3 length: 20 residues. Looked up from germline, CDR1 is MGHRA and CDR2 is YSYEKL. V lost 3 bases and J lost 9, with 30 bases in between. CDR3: CASSHSSRAGSSPQNNVLTF. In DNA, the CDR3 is TGCGCCAGCAGCCATTCCTCCCGGGCAGGCTCCAGCCCCCAAAACAACGTCCTGACTTTC.

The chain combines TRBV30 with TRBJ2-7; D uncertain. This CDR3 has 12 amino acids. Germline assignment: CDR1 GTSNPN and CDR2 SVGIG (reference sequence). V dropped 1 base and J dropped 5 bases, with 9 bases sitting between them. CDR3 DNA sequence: TGTGCCTGGAGTGAGGTAGGAAACGAGCAGTACTTC. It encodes CAWSEVGNEQYF. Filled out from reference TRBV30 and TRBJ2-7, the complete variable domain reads SQTIHQWPATLVQPVGSPLSLECTVEGTSNPNLYWYRQAAGRGLQLLFYSVGIGQISSEVPQNLSASRPQDRQFILSSKKLLLSDSGFYLCAWSEVGNEQYFGPGTRLTVT.